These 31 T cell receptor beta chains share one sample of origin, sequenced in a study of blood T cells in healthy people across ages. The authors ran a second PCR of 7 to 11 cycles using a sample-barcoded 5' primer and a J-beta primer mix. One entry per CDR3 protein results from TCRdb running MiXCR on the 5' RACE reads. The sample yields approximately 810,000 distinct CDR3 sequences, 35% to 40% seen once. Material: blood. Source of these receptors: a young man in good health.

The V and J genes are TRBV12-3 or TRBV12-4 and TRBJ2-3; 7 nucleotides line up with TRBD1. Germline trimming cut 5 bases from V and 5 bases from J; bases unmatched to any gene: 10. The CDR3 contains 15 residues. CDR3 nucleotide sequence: TGTGCCAGCAGTAGAGAGGGGGCGTCTCGAGATACGCAGTATTTT. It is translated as CASSREGASRDTQYF.

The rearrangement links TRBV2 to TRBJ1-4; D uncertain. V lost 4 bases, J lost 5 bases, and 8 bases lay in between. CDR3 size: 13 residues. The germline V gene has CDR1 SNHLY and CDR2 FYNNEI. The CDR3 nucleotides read TGTGCCAGCAGTGCGGGGAGGAATGAAAAACTGTTTTTT. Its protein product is CASSAGRNEKLFF.

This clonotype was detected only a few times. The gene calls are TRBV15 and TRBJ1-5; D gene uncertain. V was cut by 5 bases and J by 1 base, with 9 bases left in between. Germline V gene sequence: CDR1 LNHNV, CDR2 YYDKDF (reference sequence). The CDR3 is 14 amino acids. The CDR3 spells CATSAERSNQPQHF. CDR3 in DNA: TGTGCCACCAGCGCTGAGAGGAGCAATCAGCCCCAGCATTTT.

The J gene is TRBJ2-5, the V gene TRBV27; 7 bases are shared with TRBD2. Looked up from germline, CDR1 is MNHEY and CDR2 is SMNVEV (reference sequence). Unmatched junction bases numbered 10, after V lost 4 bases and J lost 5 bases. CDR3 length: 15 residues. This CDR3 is CASSSLGGSWETQYF. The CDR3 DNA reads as TGTGCCAGCAGTTCACTGGGCGGGAGCTGGGAGACCCAGTACTTC.

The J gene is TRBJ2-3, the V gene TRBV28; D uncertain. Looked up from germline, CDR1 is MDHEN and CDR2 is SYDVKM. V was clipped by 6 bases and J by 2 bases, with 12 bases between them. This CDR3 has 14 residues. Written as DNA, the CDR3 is TGTGCCAGCAGCGCCAGGATCAACACAGATACGCAGTATTTT. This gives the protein CASSARINTDTQYF.

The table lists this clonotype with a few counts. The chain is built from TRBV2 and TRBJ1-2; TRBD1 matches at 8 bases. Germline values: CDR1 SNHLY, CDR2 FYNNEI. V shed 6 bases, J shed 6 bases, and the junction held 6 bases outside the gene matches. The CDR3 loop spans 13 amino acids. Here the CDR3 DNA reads TGTGCCAGCAGCGAGACAGGGGACCATGGCTACACCTTC. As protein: CASSETGDHGYTF.

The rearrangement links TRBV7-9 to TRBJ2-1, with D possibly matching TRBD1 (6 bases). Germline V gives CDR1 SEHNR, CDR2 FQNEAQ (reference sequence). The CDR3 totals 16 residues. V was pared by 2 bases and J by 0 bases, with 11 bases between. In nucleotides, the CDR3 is TGTGCCAGCAGCTTATCAACAGGGAGCTCCTACAATGAGCAGTTCTTC. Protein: CASSLSTGSSYNEQFF.

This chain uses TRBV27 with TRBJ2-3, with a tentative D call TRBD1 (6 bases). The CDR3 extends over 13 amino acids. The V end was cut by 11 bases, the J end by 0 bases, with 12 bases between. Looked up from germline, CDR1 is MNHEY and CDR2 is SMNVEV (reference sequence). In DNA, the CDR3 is TGTGCCGCGGCAGGGGCTAGCACAGATACGCAGTATTTT. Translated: CAAAGASTDTQYF.

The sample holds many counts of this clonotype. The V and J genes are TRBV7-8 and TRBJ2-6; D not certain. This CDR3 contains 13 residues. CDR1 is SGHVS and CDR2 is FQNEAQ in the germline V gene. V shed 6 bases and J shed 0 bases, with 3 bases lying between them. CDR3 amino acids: CASRDSGANVLTF. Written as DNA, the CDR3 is TGTGCCAGCAGGGACTCTGGGGCCAACGTCCTGACTTTC.

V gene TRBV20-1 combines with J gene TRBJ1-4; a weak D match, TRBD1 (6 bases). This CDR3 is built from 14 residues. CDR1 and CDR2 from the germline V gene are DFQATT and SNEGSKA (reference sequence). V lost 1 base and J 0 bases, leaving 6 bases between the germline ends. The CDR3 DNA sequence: TGCAGTGCTAGAGGACAGGCAACTAATGAAAAACTGTTTTTT. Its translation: CSARGQATNEKLFF.

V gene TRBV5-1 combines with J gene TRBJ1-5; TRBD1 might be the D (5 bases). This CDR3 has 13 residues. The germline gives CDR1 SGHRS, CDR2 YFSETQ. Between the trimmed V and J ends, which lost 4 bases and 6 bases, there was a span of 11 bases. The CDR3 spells CASSDQGSQPQHF. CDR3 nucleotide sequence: TGCGCCAGCAGCGACCAGGGTTCTCAGCCCCAGCATTTT.

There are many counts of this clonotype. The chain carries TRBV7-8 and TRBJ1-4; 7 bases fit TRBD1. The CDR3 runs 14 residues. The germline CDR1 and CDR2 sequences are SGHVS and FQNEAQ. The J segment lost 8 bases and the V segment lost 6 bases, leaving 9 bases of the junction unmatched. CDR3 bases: TGTGCCAGCAGGCGAATAGGGGGCCGAGAAAAACTGTTTTTT. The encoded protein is CASRRIGGREKLFF.

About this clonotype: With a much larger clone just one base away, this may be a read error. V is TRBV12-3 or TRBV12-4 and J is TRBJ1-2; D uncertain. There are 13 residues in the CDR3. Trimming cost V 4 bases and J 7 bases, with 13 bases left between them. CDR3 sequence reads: CASSCLRVGGYTF. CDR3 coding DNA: TGTGCCAGCAGTTGCCTAAGAGTGGGTGGCTACACCTTC.

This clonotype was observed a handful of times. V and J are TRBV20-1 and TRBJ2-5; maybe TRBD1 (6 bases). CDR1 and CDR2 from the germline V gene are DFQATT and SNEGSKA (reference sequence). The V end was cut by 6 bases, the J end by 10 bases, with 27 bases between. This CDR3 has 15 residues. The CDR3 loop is CSANPQTARGRLQYF. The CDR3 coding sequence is TGCAGTGCCAACCCCCAGACCGCTAGGGGGAGACTCCAGTACTTC.

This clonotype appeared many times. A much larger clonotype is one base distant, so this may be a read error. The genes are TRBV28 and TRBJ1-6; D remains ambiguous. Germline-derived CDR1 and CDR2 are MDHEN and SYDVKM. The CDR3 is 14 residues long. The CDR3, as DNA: TGTGCCAGCAGTTTAGAGGTTTTTAATTCACCCCCCCACTTT. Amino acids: CASSLEVFNSPPHF.

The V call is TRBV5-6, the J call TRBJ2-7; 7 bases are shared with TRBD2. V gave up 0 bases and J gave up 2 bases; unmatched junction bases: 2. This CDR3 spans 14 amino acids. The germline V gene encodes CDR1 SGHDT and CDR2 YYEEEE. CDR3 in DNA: TGTGCCAGCAGCTTGGACGGACTAGCCTACGAGCAGTACTTC. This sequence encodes CASSLDGLAYEQYF.

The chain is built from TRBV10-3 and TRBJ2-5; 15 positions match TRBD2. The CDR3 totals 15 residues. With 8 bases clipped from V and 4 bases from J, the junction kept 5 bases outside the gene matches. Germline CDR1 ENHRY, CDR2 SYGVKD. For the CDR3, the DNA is TGTGCCATCCGGACTAGCGGGGGGGGTCGAGAGACCCAGTACTTC. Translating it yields CAIRTSGGGRETQYF.

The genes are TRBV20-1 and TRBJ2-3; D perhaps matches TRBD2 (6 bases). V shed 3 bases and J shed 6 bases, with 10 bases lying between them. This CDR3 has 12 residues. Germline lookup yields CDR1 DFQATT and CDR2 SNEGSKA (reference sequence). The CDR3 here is CSASGRGDTQYF. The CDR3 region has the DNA TGCAGTGCTAGCGGGAGAGGTGATACGCAGTATTTT.

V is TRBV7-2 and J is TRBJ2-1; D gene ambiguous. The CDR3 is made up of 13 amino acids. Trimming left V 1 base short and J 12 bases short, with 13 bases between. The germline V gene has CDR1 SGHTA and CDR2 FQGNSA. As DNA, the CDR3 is TGTGCCAGCAGCTTAGGCCGAACAGAGAGGCAGTTCTTC. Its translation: CASSLGRTERQFF. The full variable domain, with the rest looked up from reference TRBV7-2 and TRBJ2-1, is GAGVSQSPSNKVTEKGKDVELRCDPISGHTALYWYRQSLGQGLEFLIYFQGNSAPDKSGLPSDRFSAERTGGSVSTLTIQRTQQEDSAVYLCASSLGRTERQFFGPGTRLTVL.

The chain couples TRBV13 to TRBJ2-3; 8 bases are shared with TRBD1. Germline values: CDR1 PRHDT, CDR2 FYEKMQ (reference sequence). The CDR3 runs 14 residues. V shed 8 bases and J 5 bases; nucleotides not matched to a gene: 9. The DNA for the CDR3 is TGTGCCAGCGGACAGGGATTAGGGGGAGATACGCAGTATTTT. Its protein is CASGQGLGGDTQYF. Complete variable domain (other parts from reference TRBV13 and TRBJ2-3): AAGVIQSPRHLIKEKRETATLKCYPIPRHDTVYWYQQGPGQDPQFLISFYEKMQSDKGSIPDRFSAQQFSDYHSELNMSSLELGDSALYFCASGQGLGGDTQYFGPGTRLTVL.

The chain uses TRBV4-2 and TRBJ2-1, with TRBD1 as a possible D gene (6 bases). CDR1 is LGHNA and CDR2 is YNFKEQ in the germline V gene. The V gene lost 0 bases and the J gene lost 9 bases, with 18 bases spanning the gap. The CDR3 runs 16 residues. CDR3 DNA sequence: TGTGCCAGCAGCCAAGAAGTGGGGGCCGTTTTCTCTGAGCAGTTCTTC. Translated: CASSQEVGAVFSEQFF.

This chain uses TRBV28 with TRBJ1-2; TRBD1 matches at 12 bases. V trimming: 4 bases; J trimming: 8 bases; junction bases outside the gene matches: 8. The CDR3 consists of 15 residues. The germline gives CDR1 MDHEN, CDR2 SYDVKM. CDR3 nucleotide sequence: TGTGCCAGCAGTTCAACGGGACAGGGGGCGCGAGGCTACACCTTC. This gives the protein CASSSTGQGARGYTF.

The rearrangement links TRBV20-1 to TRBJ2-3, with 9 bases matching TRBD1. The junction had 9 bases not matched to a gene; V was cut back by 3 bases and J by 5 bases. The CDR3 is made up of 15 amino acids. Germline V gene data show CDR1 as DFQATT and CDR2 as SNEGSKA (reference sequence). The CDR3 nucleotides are TGCAGTGCTAGCCCCGAACAGGGGGCGGTAGATACGCAGTATTTT. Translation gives CSASPEQGAVDTQYF.

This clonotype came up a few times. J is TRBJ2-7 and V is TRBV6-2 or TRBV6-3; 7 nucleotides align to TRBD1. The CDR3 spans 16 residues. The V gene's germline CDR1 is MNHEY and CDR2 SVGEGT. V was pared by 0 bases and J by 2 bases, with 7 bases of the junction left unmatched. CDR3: CASSYSFRDSAYEQYF. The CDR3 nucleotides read TGTGCCAGCAGTTACTCGTTCAGGGACAGCGCCTACGAGCAGTACTTC.

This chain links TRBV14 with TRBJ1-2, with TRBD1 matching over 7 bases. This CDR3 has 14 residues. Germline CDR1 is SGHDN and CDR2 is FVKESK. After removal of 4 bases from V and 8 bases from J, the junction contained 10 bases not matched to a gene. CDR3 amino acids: CASSPLRQGHGYTF. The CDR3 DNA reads TGTGCCAGCAGCCCCCTCCGACAGGGTCACGGCTACACCTTC.

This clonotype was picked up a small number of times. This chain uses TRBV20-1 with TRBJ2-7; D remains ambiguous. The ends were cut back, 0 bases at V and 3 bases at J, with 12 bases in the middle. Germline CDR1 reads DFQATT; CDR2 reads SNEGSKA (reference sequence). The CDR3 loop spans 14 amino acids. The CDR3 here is CSAREAGRVYEQYF. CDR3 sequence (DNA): TGCAGTGCTAGAGAGGCCGGTAGAGTCTACGAGCAGTACTTC.

CDR3 nucleotide sequence: TGCGCCAGCAGCCATGTACAGGGGGGTGAAGCTTTCTTT. The encoded protein is CASSHVQGGEAFF. The chain is built from TRBV4-3 and TRBJ1-1, with TRBD1 matching 8 bases. V was clipped by 3 bases and J by 7 bases; unmatched bases: 4. This CDR3 is 13 amino acids long. Germline V gene lookup returns CDR1 LGHNA and CDR2 YSLEER.

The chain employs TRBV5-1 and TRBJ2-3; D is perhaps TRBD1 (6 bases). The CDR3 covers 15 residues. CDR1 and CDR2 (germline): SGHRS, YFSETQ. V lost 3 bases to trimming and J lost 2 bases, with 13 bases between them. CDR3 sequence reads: CASSSGPGATDTQYF. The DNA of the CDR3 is TGCGCCAGCAGCTCAGGGCCAGGGGCCACAGATACGCAGTATTTT.

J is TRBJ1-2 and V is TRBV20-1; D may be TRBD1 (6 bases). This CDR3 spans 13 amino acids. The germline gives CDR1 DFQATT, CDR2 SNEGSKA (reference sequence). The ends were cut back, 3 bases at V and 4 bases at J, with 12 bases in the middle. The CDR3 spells CSASGGGGYGYTF. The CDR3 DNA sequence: TGCAGTGCTAGTGGCGGGGGCGGCTATGGCTACACCTTC.

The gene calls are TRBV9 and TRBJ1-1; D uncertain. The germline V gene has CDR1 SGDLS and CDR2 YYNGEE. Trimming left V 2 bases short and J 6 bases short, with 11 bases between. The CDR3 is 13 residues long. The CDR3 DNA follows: TGTGCCAGCAGCGTTTCCCCGGCAGCTGAAGCTTTCTTT. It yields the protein CASSVSPAAEAFF.

The CDR3 bases are TGTGCCAGCAGCCATGAGACAGGGGAATTGGAAGCTTTCTTT. It codes for CASSHETGELEAFF. The J gene is TRBJ1-1, the V gene TRBV7-8; 8 bases map to TRBD1. Germline V CDR1 and CDR2: SGHVS, FQNEAQ. The V segment lost 5 bases and the J segment 8 bases; nucleotides outside the gene matches: 10. The CDR3 extends over 14 amino acids.